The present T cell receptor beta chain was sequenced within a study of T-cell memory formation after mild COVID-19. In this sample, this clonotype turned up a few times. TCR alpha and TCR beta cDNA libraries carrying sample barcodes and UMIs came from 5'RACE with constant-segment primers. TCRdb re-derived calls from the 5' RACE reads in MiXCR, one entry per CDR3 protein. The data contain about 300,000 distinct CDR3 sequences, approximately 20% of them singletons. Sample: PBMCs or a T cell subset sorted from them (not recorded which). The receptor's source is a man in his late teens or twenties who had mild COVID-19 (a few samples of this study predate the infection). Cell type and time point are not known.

The CDR3 here is CSPHRYTEAFF. CDR3 nucleotides: TGCAGCCCACACAGGTACACTGAAGCTTTCTTT. The rearrangement joins TRBV29-1 to TRBJ1-1, with D maybe TRBD1 (5 bases). Germline assignment: CDR1 SQVTM and CDR2 ANQGSEA. CDR3 length: 11 residues. The V end was cut by 8 bases, the J end by 3 bases, with 10 bases between.